The source of this T cell receptor (beta chain) is a study of blood T cell repertoires in COVID-19. Looking at the study overall: PBMCs, B-cell-depleted T cells, or T cells provided the cDNA or gDNA that made up the material.

Unmatched junction bases numbered 5, after V lost 4 bases and J lost 1 base. Per germline, CDR1 SGHRS and CDR2 YFSETQ. The CDR3 totals 16 residues. Original analysis: Reference gene primer amplification gave estimated nucleated cell counts. Repertoires were generated with immunoSEQ multiplex PCR, while TCRdb's copy carries only in-frame clones and drops some. V and J calls and clone size are copied from that table; D and trimming were computed from the DNA. Of 180,000 or so clones listed, 85% are singletons. V is TRBV5-1 and J is TRBJ2-2; TRBD1 aligns across 9 bases. The specimen was peripheral blood. The receptor's source is an older woman with acute or convalescent COVID-19. CDR3: CASSRGQGGNTGELFF. The CDR3 bases are TGCGCCAGCAGCAGGGGACAGGGAGGGAACACCGGGGAGCTGTTTTTT.